This passage covers 8 T cell receptor beta chains from one sample sequenced in a study of blood T cell repertoires in COVID-19. TCRdb keeps only in-frame clones here, not all; method: immunoSEQ multiplex PCR. Among roughly 150,000 clones listed, 82% were seen once. Sequencing input: peripheral blood. These receptors all come from a woman aged 80 or over with active or convalescent COVID-19.

The V call is TRBV5-1, the J call TRBJ2-7; the D gene is possibly TRBD1 (6 bases). The CDR3 runs 14 residues. Germline CDR1 SGHRS, CDR2 YFSETQ. Trimming took off 0 bases at V and 5 bases at J, with 12 bases between the two ends. Here the CDR3 DNA reads TGCGCCAGCAGCTTGGATGGGGGCAGCGACGAGCAGTACTTC. Its translation is CASSLDGGSDEQYF.

The gene calls are TRBV5-6 and TRBJ2-1, with TRBD2 matching over 12 bases. CDR1 SGHDT and CDR2 YYEEEE come from the germline V gene. Trimming took 1 base from V and 3 from J; bases not matched to a gene: 5. This CDR3 is 17 amino acids long. CDR3: CASSLFLAGGLYNEQFF. In DNA form, the CDR3 reads TGTGCCAGCAGCTTGTTCCTAGCGGGAGGGCTCTACAATGAGCAGTTCTTC.

V is TRBV4-1 and J is TRBJ1-1, with 7 positions matching TRBD1. CDR3 length equals 14 residues. Germline CDR1 MGHRA, CDR2 YSYEKL. After removal of 1 base from V and 5 bases from J, the junction contained 4 bases not matched to a gene. CDR3 DNA: TGCGCCAGCAGCCAAGGACAGGGCCCAACTGAAGCTTTCTTT. Translated, it gives CASSQGQGPTEAFF.

This sequence joins TRBV3-1 (or the pseudogene TRBV3-2) and TRBJ2-1; D might be TRBD2 (6 bases). The CDR3 is 14 amino acids. Trimming took 4 bases from V and 7 from J, leaving 14 bases between them. Looked up from germline, CDR1 is LGHDT and CDR2 is YNNKEL (reference sequence). CDR3: CASSLDGSVNEQFF. CDR3 bases: TGTGCCAGCAGCCTGGACGGGAGCGTGAATGAGCAGTTCTTC.

J is TRBJ1-5 and V is TRBV12-3 or TRBV12-4, with 8 nucleotides matching TRBD1. The CDR3 extends over 13 amino acids. The V segment lost 8 bases and the J segment 7 bases; nucleotides outside the gene matches: 7. CDR3 amino acids: CASGDRGRQPQHF. In nucleotides, the CDR3 is TGTGCCAGCGGAGACAGGGGAAGGCAGCCCCAGCATTTT.

CDR3 in amino acids: CASSLDSSGSGTQYF. The CDR3 DNA reads as TGCGCCAGCAGCTTGGATAGTAGCGGGAGCGGGACCCAGTACTTC. This sequence joins TRBV5-1 and TRBJ2-5; 9 bases map to TRBD2. This CDR3 contains 15 residues. V shed 0 bases, J shed 7 bases, and the junction held 7 bases outside the gene matches. Germline CDR1 reads SGHRS; CDR2 reads YFSETQ.

For this clone: It may be a read error: a sequence one base away is much more abundant. The CDR3 nucleotides read TGTGCCAGCAGCTTCGACAGGAACACTGAAGCTTTCTTT. It specifies CASSFDRNTEAFF. V gene TRBV5-6 combines with J gene TRBJ1-1; possible D gene TRBD1, 5 bases. Trimming left V 2 bases short and J 1 base short, with 6 bases between. The CDR3 spans 13 residues. Germline CDR1 SGHDT, CDR2 YYEEEE.

The V gene is TRBV5-1, the J gene TRBJ2-1, with 8 bases matching TRBD2. Germline trimming cut 5 bases from V and 9 bases from J; bases unmatched to any gene: 10. Germline CDR1 and CDR2: SGHRS and YFSETQ. This CDR3 is built from 14 residues. CDR3 nucleotide sequence: TGCGCCAGCAGTATAAGCGGGAGTGAAGGTGAGCAGTTCTTC. Translated, it gives CASSISGSEGEQFF.